These 21 T cell receptor beta chains came from one sample sequenced in a study of shared clonotypes between healthy human individuals. Sequenced by immunoSEQ multiplex PCR; TCRdb stores in-frame clones only, minus some. The repertoire holds roughly 1 million clones, around 74% seen once, with 1.4% in the top ten. Sequences were obtained from memory CD4+ T cells sorted from blood. Described subset: CD45RA-negative fraction. Receptors were obtained from a man younger than 35 in good health.

The CDR3, as DNA: TGTGCCAGCAGCTTGTTAGGGCCCAGCGATTCCTACGAGCAGTACTTC. Translation: CASSLLGPSDSYEQYF. This chain uses TRBV5-6 with TRBJ2-7; no clear D. The CDR3 extends over 16 amino acids. Germline V CDR1 and CDR2: SGHDT, YYEEEE. V lost 1 base, J lost 1 base, and 15 bases lay in between.

V gene TRBV7-2 combines with J gene TRBJ2-4; possible D gene TRBD1, 6 bases. This CDR3 comprises 14 residues. Trimming pared 5 bases from V and 3 bases from J, leaving 11 bases between. CDR1 and CDR2 from the germline V gene are SGHTA and FQGNSA. CDR3 residues: CASSRGGDKNIQYF. CDR3 coding DNA: TGTGCCAGCAGCAGAGGGGGAGACAAAAACATTCAGTACTTC. Full variable domain (missing parts from reference TRBV7-2 and TRBJ2-4): GAGVSQSPSNKVTEKGKDVELRCDPISGHTALYWYRQSLGQGLEFLIYFQGNSAPDKSGLPSDRFSAERTGGSVSTLTIQRTQQEDSAVYLCASSRGGDKNIQYFGAGTRLSVL.

V gene TRBV18 combines with J gene TRBJ1-1; D not resolved. Germline V gives CDR1 KGHSH, CDR2 LQKENI. V lost 3 bases and J lost 0, with 8 bases in between. The CDR3 has 14 residues. The CDR3 nucleotides read TGTGCCAGCTCACCTCAACGGATGAACACTGAAGCTTTCTTT. As protein: CASSPQRMNTEAFF.

This clone came up a few times. The chain is built from TRBV2 and TRBJ2-2; 7 bases match TRBD1. The junction had 10 bases not matched to a gene; V was cut back by 4 bases and J by 5 bases. Germline V gene lookup returns CDR1 SNHLY and CDR2 FYNNEI. There are 16 residues in the CDR3. This CDR3 is CASSVTGAGGTGELFF. The CDR3 DNA reads TGTGCCAGCAGTGTCACAGGGGCCGGTGGAACCGGGGAGCTGTTTTTT. The full variable domain, with the rest looked up from reference TRBV2 and TRBJ2-2, is EPEVTQTPSHQVTQMGQEVILRCVPISNHLYFYWYRQILGQKVEFLVSFYNNEISEKSEIFDDQFSVERPDGSNFTLKIRSTKLEDSAMYFCASSVTGAGGTGELFFGEGSRLTVL.

The chain uses TRBV30 and TRBJ2-2, with D possibly being TRBD2 (7 bases). V lost 0 bases, J lost 4 bases, and 12 bases lay in between. This CDR3 has 15 residues. The germline CDR1 and CDR2 sequences are GTSNPN and SVGIG (reference sequence). Here the CDR3 reads CAWSVMAGATGELFF. As DNA, the CDR3 is TGTGCCTGGAGTGTGATGGCGGGGGCCACCGGGGAGCTGTTTTTT.

The rearrangement joins TRBV6-1 to TRBJ1-1; no reliable D call. Germline V gene sequence: CDR1 MNHNS, CDR2 SASEGT. V lost 5 bases and J lost 1, with 5 bases in between. CDR3 length: 12 residues. The CDR3 reads CASSLQNTEAFF. DNA of the CDR3: TGTGCCAGCAGTTTACAGAACACTGAAGCTTTCTTT.

The chain joins TRBV6-1 to TRBJ2-3; weak D call: TRBD2 (6 bases). This CDR3 has 15 amino acids. Germline-derived CDR1 and CDR2 are MNHNS and SASEGT. Trimming left V 4 bases short and J 2 bases short, with 13 bases between. The CDR3 DNA is TGTGCCAGCAGTGGACGCGGGGACTTCACAGATACGCAGTATTTT. Translation: CASSGRGDFTDTQYF.

This rearrangement joins TRBV4-1 to TRBJ1-2; 7 bases match TRBD1. V lost 5 bases and J lost 2; bases outside the gene matches: 8. The germline V gene has CDR1 MGHRA and CDR2 YSYEKL. The length of the CDR3 is 15 residues. Here the CDR3 DNA reads TGCGCCAGCAGCAACCGACAGGGCCTCAACTATGGCTACACCTTC. It translates to CASSNRQGLNYGYTF.

The sample holds one count of this clone. This chain links TRBV9 with TRBJ2-3, with TRBD2 matching over 8 bases. This CDR3 spans 16 amino acids. The germline V gene encodes CDR1 SGDLS and CDR2 YYNGEE. Losses at the gene ends were 1 base for V and 0 bases for J; bases not matched to a gene: 4. CDR3 sequence reads: CASSVPGLGSTDTQYF. The CDR3 DNA sequence: TGTGCCAGCAGCGTACCGGGACTAGGAAGCACAGATACGCAGTATTTT.

The chain is built from TRBV11-1 and TRBJ2-3; no definite D call. CDR1 is SGHAT and CDR2 is FQDESV in the germline V gene (reference sequence). V was trimmed by 5 bases and J by 1 base, leaving 13 bases between them. CDR3 size: 15 residues. The CDR3 reads CASSPSLRGTDTQYF. CDR3 DNA: TGTGCCAGCAGCCCCTCCCTTAGAGGCACAGATACGCAGTATTTT.

With respect to this clone: The same CDR3 can be traced to other DNA sequences in this sample. The CDR3 sequence is CAWSPGEKLFF. DNA of the CDR3: TGTGCCTGGAGTCCGGGTGAAAAACTGTTTTTT. The chain carries TRBV30 and TRBJ1-4; D remains ambiguous. The CDR3 has 11 residues. The germline CDR1 and CDR2 sequences are GTSNPN and SVGIG (reference sequence). The V end lost 2 bases, the J end lost 7 bases, and 5 bases lay between the germline ends. The variable domain in full, with the rest retrieved from reference TRBV30 and TRBJ1-4, is SQTIHQWPATLVQPVGSPLSLECTVEGTSNPNLYWYRQAAGRGLQLLFYSVGIGQISSEVPQNLSASRPQDRQFILSSKKLLLSDSGFYLCAWSPGEKLFFGSGTQLSVL.

V and J are TRBV27 and TRBJ2-5, with D perhaps TRBD2 (6 bases). The last part of the DNA fits TRBJ2-7 better; the J call may be wrong. The germline gives CDR1 MNHEY, CDR2 SMNVEV (reference sequence). This CDR3 region has 14 residues. CDR3 nucleotides: TGTGCCAGCAGTAGGGCCGCGGGGTCCTACGAGCAGTACTTC. It encodes CASSRAAGSYEQYF.

About this clone: The junction shows a germline mismatch at one end, possibly a read error. The chain recombines TRBV7-7 with TRBJ2-1; maybe TRBD2 (6 bases). Germline CDR1 and CDR2: SSHAT and FNYEAQ (reference sequence). The CDR3 sequence is 15 residues long. The CDR3 spells CASSLQPGLFNEQFF. In DNA, the CDR3 is TGTGCTAGCAGCCTGCAACCGGGACTTTTCAATGAGCAGTTCTTC.

V usage is TRBV5-1 and J usage is TRBJ2-1; possible D gene TRBD2, 5 bases. The V gene's germline CDR1 is SGHRS and CDR2 YFSETQ. The CDR3 sequence is 16 residues long. The V gene lost 4 bases and the J gene lost 5 bases, with 19 bases spanning the gap. The CDR3 nucleotides are TGCGCCAGCAGCCCTGTCCCACAAGCGGTCAACAATGAGCAGTTCTTC. Translation: CASSPVPQAVNNEQFF.

As regards this clone: The junction does not match germline at one end; this may be a read error. The V call is TRBV28, the J call TRBJ1-3, with 10 bases that match TRBD1. The germline V gene has CDR1 MDHEN and CDR2 SYDVKM. There are 12 residues in the CDR3. CDR3 loop: CASTGTGAVPDF. The CDR3 DNA follows: TGTGCCAGCACTGGGACAGGGGCCGTCCCCGATTTT.

The chain joins TRBV6-5 to TRBJ2-5; D unresolved. CDR1 is MNHEY and CDR2 is SVGAGI in the germline V gene. The V end was cut by 5 bases, the J end by 5 bases, with 15 bases between. This CDR3 is built from 14 residues. In DNA form, the CDR3 reads TGTGCCAGCAGTCGCCTTCTGGGGTTGGAGACCCAGTACTTC. It yields the protein CASSRLLGLETQYF.

The V call is TRBV11-2, the J call TRBJ1-1; D perhaps matches TRBD1 (5 bases). Trimming stripped 5 bases from V and 8 bases from J, with 12 bases between. The length of the CDR3 is 12 residues. Germline V gene lookup returns CDR1 SGHAT and CDR2 FQNNGV. The CDR3 reads CASSPRAGEAFF. The CDR3, as DNA: TGTGCCAGCAGCCCAAGGGCAGGGGAAGCTTTCTTT.

V gene TRBV19 combines with J gene TRBJ2-6; 8 nucleotides agree with TRBD1. The V segment lost 8 bases and the J segment 2 bases; nucleotides outside the gene matches: 14. This CDR3 has 18 amino acids. Germline CDR1 and CDR2: LNHDA and SQIVND (reference sequence). The DNA of the CDR3 is TGTGCCAGTTCGACAGGGGTGGTTCTGATCGCTGGGGCCAACGTCCTGACTTTC. Its translation is CASSTGVVLIAGANVLTF.

The sample holds one count of this clone. For the CDR3, the DNA is TGTGCCAGCAGCTTAGGGACCGTCGGCAAAAACATTCAGTACTTC. As protein: CASSLGTVGKNIQYF. The chain combines TRBV11-3 with TRBJ2-4; D uncertain. Germline CDR1 SGHNT, CDR2 YENEEA. V was clipped by 1 base and J by 3 bases, with 10 bases between them. The CDR3 is 15 amino acids.

In DNA, the CDR3 is TGCGCCAGCAGCCAAGATCCAGCGGGGGGTAACAAAAACATTCAGTACTTC. Protein product: CASSQDPAGGNKNIQYF. The chain combines TRBV4-1 with TRBJ2-4, with 9 nucleotides matching TRBD2. The germline gives CDR1 MGHRA, CDR2 YSYEKL. Germline trimming cut 0 bases from V and 3 bases from J; bases unmatched to any gene: 6. The CDR3 is 17 amino acids.

This clone was seen a handful of times. The rearrangement uses TRBV25-1 and TRBJ2-5; 9 nucleotides line up with TRBD2. V gave up 3 bases and J gave up 4 bases; unmatched junction bases: 3. The CDR3 runs 14 residues. Germline V gene lookup returns CDR1 MGHDK and CDR2 SYGVNS. The CDR3 DNA follows: TGTGCCAGCAGTGATAGCGGGAGAGTAGAGACCCAGTACTTC. It specifies CASSDSGRVETQYF.